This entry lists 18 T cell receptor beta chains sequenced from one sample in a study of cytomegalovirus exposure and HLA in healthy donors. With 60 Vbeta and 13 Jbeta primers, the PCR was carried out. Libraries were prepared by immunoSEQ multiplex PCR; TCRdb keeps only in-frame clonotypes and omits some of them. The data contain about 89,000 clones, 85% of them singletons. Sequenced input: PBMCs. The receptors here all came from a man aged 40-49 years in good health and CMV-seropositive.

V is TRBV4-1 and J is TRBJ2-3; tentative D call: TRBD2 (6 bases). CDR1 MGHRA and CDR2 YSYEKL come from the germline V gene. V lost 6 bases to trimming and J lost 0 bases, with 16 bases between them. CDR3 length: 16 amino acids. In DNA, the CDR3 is TGCGCCAGCAGGCTCGGGGGTAGCGCTAGCACAGATACGCAGTATTTT. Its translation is CASRLGGSASTDTQYF.

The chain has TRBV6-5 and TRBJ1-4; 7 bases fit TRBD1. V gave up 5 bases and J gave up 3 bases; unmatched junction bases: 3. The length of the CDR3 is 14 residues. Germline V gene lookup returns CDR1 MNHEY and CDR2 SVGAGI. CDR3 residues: CASSTGQSNEKLFF. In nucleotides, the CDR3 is TGTGCCAGCAGTACGGGACAGTCTAATGAAAAACTGTTTTTT.

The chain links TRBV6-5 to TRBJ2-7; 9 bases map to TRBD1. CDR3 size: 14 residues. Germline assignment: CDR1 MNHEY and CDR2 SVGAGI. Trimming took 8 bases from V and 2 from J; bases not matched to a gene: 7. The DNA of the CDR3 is TGTGCCAGCTCGGACAGGGGCGGTACCTACGAGCAGTACTTC. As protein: CASSDRGGTYEQYF.

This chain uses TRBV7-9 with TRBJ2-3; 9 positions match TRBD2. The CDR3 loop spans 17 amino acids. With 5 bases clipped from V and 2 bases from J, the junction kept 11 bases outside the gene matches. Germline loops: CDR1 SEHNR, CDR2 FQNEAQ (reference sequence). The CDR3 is CASSKRRSGRNTDTQYF. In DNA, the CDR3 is TGTGCCAGCAGCAAAAGGAGAAGCGGGAGGAACACAGATACGCAGTATTTT.

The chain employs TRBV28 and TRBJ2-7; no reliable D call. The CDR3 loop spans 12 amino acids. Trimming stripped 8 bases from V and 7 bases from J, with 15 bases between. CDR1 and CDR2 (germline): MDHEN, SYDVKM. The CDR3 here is CASSTTLREQYF. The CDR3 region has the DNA TGTGCCAGCTCTACTACTCTACGGGAGCAGTACTTC.

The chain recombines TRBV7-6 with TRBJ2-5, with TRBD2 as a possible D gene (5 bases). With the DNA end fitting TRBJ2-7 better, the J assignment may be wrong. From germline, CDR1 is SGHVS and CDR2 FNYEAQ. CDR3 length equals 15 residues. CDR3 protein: CASSLALGDAYEQYF. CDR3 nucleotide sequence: TGTGCCAGCAGCTTAGCGCTCGGGGATGCCTACGAGCAGTACTTC.

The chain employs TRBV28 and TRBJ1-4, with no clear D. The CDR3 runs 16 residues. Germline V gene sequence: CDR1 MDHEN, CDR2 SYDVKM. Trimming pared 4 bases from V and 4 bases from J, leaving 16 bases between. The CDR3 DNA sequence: TGTGCCAGCAGTTCACTCACAGAGCCTTTTAATGAAAAACTGTTTTTT. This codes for CASSSLTEPFNEKLFF.

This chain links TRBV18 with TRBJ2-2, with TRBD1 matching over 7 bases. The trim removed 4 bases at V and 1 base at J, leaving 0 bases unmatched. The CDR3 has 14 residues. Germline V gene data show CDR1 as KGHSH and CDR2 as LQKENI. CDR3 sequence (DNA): TGTGCCAGCTCACGGGACAGGAACACCGGGGAGCTGTTTTTT. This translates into CASSRDRNTGELFF.

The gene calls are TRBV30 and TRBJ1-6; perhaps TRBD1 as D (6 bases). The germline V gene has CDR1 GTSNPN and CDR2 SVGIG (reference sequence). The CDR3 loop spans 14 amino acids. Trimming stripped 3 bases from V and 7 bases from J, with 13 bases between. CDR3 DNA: TGTGCCTGGAGCGCGACAGGCACCAATTCACCCCTCCACTTT. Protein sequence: CAWSATGTNSPLHF.

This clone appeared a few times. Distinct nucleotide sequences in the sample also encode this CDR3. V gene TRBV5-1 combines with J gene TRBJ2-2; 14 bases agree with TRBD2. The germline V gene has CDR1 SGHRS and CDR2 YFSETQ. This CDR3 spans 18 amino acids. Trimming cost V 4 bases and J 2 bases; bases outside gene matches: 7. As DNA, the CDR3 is TGCGCCAGCAGCCTATGGACTAGCGGGGGGAGTAACACCGGGGAGCTGTTTTTT. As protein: CASSLWTSGGSNTGELFF. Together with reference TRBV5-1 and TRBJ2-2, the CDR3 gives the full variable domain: KAGVTQTPRYLIKTRGQQVTLSCSPISGHRSVSWYQQTPGQGLQFLFEYFSETQRNKGNFPGRFSGRQFSNSRSEMNVSTLELGDSALYLCASSLWTSGGSNTGELFFGEGSRLTVL.

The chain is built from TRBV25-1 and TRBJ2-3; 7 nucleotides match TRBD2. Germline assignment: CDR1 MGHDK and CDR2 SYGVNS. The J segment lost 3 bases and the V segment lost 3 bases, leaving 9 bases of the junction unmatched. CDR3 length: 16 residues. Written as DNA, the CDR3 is TGTGCCAGCAGTGATTCTAGCGGCTTACCTACAGATACGCAGTATTTT. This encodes CASSDSSGLPTDTQYF.

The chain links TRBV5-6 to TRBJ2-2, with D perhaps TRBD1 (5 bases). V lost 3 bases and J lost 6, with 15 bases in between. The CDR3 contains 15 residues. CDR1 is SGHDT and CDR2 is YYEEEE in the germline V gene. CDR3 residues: CASSSGRTNAGELFF. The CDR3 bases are TGTGCCAGCAGCTCCGGACGGACAAACGCCGGGGAGCTGTTTTTT.

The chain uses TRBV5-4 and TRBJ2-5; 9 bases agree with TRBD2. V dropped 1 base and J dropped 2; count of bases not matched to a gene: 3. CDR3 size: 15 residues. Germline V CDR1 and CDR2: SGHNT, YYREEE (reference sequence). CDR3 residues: CASSLKREAQETQYF. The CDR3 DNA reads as TGTGCCAGCAGCTTGAAGCGGGAGGCGCAAGAGACCCAGTACTTC. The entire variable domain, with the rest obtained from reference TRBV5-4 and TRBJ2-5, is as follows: ETGVTQSPTHLIKTRGQQVTLRCSSQSGHNTVSWYQQALGQGPQFIFQYYREEENGRGNFPPRFSGLQFPNYSSELNVNALELDDSALYLCASSLKREAQETQYFGPGTRLLVL.

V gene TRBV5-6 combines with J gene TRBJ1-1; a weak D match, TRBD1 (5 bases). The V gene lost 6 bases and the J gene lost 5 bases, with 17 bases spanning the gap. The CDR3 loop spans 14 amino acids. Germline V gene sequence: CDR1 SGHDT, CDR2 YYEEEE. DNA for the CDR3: TGTGCCAGCACCCTCAGGGTTTCCTGGACTGAAGCTTTCTTT. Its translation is CASTLRVSWTEAFF.

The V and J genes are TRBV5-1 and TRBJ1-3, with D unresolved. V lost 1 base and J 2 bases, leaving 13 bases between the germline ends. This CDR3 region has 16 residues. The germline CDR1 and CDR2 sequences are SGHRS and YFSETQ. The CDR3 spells CASSLLSGATGNTIYF. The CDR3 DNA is TGCGCCAGCAGCTTGCTGTCAGGTGCTACTGGAAACACCATATATTTT.

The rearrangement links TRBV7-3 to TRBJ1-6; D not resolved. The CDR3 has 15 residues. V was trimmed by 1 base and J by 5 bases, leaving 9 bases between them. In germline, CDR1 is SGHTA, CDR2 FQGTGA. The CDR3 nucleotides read TGTGCCAGCAGCTTAATCGGCGGTGATAATTCACCCCTCCACTTT. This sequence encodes CASSLIGGDNSPLHF.

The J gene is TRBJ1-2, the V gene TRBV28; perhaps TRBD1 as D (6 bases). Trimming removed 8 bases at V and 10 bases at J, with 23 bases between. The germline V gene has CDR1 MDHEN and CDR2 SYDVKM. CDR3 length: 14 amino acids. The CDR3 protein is CASCTDGGSCDYTF. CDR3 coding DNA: TGTGCCAGCTGTACCGATGGGGGCTCATGTGACTACACCTTC.

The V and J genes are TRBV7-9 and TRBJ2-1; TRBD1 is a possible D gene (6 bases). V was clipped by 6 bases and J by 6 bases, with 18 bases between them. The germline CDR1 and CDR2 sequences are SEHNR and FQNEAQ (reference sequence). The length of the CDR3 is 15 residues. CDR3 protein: CASRPDSSTSNEQFF. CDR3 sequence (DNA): TGTGCCAGCAGACCGGACAGCTCTACTTCCAATGAGCAGTTCTTC.